This T cell receptor beta chain stems from a study of early T cells in non-severe SARS-CoV-2 infection. Study as a whole: Sequencing used unsorted whole-blood bulk RNA, so chains lack pairing.

Attached unique molecular identifiers marked individual cDNA molecules. TCRdb re-analysed the 5' RACE reads in MiXCR, keeping a single row per CDR3 protein. The table records under 85,000 distinct CDR3 sequences, about 5% of them present only once. Notes on the study in general: Comparison of clonotypes with VDJdb favored anti-spike CD8 responses while missing private and CD4 specificities.

V was shortened by 1 base and J by 0 bases, with 10 bases between the two germline ends. Germline CDR1 and CDR2: MGHRA and YSYEKL. This CDR3 region has 17 residues. This clonotype was observed at least ten times. As yet, its antigen is unknown. The clonotype comes from an adult who was a healthcare worker with PCR-confirmed SARS-CoV-2 infection or an uninfected control (not recorded which). The V gene is TRBV4-1, the J gene TRBJ1-6; no reliable D call. This material consisted of whole blood, taken at baseline. CDR3 region: CASSQGGRSSYNSPLHF. In nucleotides, the CDR3 is TGCGCCAGCAGCCAAGGAGGTCGGAGCTCCTATAATTCACCCCTCCACTTT.